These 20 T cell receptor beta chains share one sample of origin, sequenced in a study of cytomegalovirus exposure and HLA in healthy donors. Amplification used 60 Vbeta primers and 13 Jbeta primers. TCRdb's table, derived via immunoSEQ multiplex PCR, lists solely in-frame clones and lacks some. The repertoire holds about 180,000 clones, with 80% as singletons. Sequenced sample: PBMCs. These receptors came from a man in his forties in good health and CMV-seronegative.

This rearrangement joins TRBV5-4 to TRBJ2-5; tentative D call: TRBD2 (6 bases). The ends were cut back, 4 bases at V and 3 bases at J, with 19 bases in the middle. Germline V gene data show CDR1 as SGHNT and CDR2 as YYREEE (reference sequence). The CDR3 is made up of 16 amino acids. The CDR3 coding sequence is TGTGCCAGCAGCGTTACCACCGGCGGGATCGAAGAGACCCAGTACTTC. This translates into CASSVTTGGIEETQYF.

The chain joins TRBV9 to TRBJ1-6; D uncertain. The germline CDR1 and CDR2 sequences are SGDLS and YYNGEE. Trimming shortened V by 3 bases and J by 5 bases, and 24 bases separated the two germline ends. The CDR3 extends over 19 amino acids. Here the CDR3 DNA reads TGTGCCAGCAGCGCTGGTCCCCTCGGAGTCGGGCGGGATAATTCACCCCTCCACTTT. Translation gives CASSAGPLGVGRDNSPLHF.

CDR3 sequence (DNA): TGCGCCAGCAGCTTTGGGGCCAACAATGAGCAGTTCTTC. Protein sequence: CASSFGANNEQFF. The chain recombines TRBV5-1 with TRBJ2-1; TRBD1 might be the D (5 bases). The CDR3 contains 13 residues. V shed 2 bases and J shed 5 bases, with 8 bases lying between them. Germline-derived CDR1 and CDR2 are SGHRS and YFSETQ. Using reference TRBV5-1 and TRBJ2-1 for the parts outside the CDR3, the full variable domain is KAGVTQTPRYLIKTRGQQVTLSCSPISGHRSVSWYQQTPGQGLQFLFEYFSETQRNKGNFPGRFSGRQFSNSRSEMNVSTLELGDSALYLCASSFGANNEQFFGPGTRLTVL.

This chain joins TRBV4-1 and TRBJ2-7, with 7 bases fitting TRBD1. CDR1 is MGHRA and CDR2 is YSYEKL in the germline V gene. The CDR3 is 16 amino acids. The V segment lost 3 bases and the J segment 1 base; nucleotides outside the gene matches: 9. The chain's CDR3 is CASSQEPRDSSYEQYF. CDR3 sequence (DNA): TGCGCCAGCAGCCAGGAACCCCGGGACAGTTCCTACGAGCAGTACTTC.

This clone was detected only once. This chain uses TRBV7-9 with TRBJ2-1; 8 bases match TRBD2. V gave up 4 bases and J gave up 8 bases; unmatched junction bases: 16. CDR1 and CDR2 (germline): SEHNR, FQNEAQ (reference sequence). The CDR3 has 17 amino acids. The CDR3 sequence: CASSWESDLWREDEQFF. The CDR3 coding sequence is TGTGCCAGCAGCTGGGAGTCCGATTTGTGGCGGGAGGATGAGCAGTTCTTC.

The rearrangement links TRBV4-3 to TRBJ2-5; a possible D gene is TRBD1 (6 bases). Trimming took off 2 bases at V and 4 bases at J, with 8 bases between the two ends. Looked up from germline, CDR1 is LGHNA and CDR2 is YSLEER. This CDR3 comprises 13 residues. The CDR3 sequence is CASSQLGGETQYF. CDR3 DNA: TGCGCCAGCAGCCAATTAGGGGGAGAGACCCAGTACTTC.

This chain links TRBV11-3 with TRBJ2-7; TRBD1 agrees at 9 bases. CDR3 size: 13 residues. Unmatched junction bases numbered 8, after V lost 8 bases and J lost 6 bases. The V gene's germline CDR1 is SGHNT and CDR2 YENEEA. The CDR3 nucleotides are TGTGCCAGCGCCCGGGACAGGGCAGCCGAGCAGTACTTC. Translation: CASARDRAAEQYF.

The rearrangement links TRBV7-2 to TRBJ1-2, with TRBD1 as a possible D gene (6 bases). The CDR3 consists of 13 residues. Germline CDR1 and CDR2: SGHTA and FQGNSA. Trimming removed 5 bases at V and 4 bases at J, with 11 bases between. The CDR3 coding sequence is TGTGCCAGCAGCATCAGGGGACCCTATGGCTACACCTTC. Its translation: CASSIRGPYGYTF.

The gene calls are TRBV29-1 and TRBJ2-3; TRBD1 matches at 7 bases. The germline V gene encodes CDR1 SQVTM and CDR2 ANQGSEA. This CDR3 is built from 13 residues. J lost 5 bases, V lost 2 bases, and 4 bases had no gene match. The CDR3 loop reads CSVERGRRDTQYF. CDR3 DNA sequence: TGCAGCGTTGAAAGGGGGCGCAGAGATACGCAGTATTTT.

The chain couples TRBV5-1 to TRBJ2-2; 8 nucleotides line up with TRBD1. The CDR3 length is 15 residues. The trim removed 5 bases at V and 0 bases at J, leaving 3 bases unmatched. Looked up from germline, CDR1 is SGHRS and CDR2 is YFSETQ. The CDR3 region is CASRQGGANTGELFF. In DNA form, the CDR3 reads TGCGCCAGCAGACAGGGGGGCGCGAACACCGGGGAGCTGTTTTTT.

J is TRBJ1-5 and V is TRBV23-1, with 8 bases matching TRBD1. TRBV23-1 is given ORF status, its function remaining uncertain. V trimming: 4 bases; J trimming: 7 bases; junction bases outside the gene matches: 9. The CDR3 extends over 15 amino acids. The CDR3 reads CASSRTAGGSQPQHF. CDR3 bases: TGCGCCAGCAGTCGCACGGCAGGGGGCAGCCAGCCCCAGCATTTT.

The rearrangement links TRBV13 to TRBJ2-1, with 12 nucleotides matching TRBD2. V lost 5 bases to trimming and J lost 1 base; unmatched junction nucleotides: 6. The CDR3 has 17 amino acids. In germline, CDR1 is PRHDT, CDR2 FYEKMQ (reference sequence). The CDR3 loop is CASSTSTSGGSYNEQFF. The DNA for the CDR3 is TGTGCCAGCAGCACCTCGACTAGCGGGGGATCCTACAATGAGCAGTTCTTC.

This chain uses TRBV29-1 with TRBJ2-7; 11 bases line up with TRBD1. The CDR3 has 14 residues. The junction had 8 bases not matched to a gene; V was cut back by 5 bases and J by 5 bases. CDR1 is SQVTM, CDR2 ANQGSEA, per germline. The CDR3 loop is CSVSRTGGINEQYF. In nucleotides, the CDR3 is TGCAGCGTTTCTCGGACAGGGGGCATCAACGAGCAGTACTTC.

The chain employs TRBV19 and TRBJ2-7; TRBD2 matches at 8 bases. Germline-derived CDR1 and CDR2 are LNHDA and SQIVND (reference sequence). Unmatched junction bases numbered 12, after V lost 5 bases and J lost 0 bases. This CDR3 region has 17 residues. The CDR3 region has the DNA TGTGCCAGTAGTCCGCGACTAGCGTTGGGGGCCTCCTACGAGCAGTACTTC. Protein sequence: CASSPRLALGASYEQYF.

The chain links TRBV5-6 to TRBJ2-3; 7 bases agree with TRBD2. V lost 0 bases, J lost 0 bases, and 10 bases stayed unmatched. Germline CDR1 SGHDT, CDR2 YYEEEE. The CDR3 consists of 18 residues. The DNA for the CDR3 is TGTGCCAGCAGCTTGGGGGGCGGGGGAACTCTAAGCACAGATACGCAGTATTTT. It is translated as CASSLGGGGTLSTDTQYF.

The CDR3 DNA sequence: TGTGCCAGCAGCGAACCAGGGCCCCACGCAGGTCAGCCCCAGCATTTT. Its translation is CASSEPGPHAGQPQHF. The chain combines TRBV7-9 with TRBJ1-5; maybe TRBD1 (5 bases). The CDR3 is 16 amino acids. From germline, CDR1 is SEHNR and CDR2 FQNEAQ (reference sequence). Trimming shortened V by 5 bases and J by 6 bases, and 20 bases separated the two germline ends.

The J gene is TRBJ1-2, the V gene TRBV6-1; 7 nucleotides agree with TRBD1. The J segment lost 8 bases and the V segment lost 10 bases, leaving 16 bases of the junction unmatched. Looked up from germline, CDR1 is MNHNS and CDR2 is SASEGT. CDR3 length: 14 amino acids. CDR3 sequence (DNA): TGTGCCACCACTTTGGAGGGGGCTGTCGGAGGCTACACCTTC. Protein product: CATTLEGAVGGYTF.

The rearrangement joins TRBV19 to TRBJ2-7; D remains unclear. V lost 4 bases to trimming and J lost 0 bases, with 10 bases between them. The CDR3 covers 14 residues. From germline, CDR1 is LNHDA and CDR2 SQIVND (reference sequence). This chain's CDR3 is CASSTLRSSYEQYF. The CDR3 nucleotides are TGTGCCAGTAGTACCCTGAGGAGCTCCTACGAGCAGTACTTC. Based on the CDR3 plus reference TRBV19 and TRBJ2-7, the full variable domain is DGGITQSPKYLFRKEGQNVTLSCEQNLNHDAMYWYRQDPGQGLRLIYYSQIVNDFQKGDIAEGYSVSREKKESFPLTVTSAQKNPTAFYLCASSTLRSSYEQYFGPGTRLTVT.

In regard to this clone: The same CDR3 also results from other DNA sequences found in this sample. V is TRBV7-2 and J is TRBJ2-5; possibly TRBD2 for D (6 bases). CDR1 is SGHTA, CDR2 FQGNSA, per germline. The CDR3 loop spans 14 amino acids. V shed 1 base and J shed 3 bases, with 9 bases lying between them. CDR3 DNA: TGTGCCAGCAGCTTAGGTTTAGCGGAAGAGACCCAGTACTTC. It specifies CASSLGLAEETQYF.

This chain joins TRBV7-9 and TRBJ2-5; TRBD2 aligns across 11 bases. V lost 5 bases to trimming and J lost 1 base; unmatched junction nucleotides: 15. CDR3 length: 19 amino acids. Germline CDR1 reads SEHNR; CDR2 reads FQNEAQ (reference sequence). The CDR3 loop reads CASSAGAGASGRSQETQYF. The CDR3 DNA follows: TGTGCCAGCAGCGCTGGGGCTGGGGCTAGCGGGAGGAGCCAAGAGACCCAGTACTTC.